The 29 T cell receptor beta chains given below trace back to one sample, sequenced in a study of T cells in Graves' hyperthyroidism and ophthalmopathy (dated by TCRdb to about 2019). The library was made by multiplex PCR. The data were produced on an Illumina HiSeq 2000. TCR beta CDR3 regions were amplified from RNA transcripts. The TCR CDR3 was subjected to a first round of RT-PCR using the HTBI primer set and the Qiagen OneStep RT-PCR kit. The public sequencing data were trimmed at Q25 with fastp and processed into clonotypes with MiXCR by TCRdb, which kept only in-frame beta chains. Merged by CDR3 protein, the rows form single entries marked with the most common genes and DNA. This sample comprises a few hundred thousand distinct CDR3 sequences, about 15% of them detected only once. The top ten clones comprise 20% of the sample. Sequencing was performed on blood. These receptors originate from a woman in her 30s with Graves' ophthalmopathy.

J is TRBJ2-1 and V is TRBV9; no definite D call. The CDR3 is made up of 15 amino acids. The V gene lost 0 bases and the J gene lost 8 bases, with 15 bases spanning the gap. Germline V gene lookup returns CDR1 SGDLS and CDR2 YYNGEE. DNA for the CDR3: TGTGCCAGCAGCGTAGGTCAGGTGGGTTATTATGAGCAGTTCTTC. It codes for CASSVGQVGYYEQFF.

The sample holds a few counts of this clonotype. This sequence joins TRBV12-3 or TRBV12-4 and TRBJ2-1; TRBD1 matches at 9 bases. Germline trimming cut 5 bases from V and 7 bases from J; bases unmatched to any gene: 6. The CDR3 has 14 residues. In DNA form, the CDR3 reads TGTGCCAGCAGTCTGCGACAGGGGGGTAATGAGCAGTTCTTC. Residues: CASSLRQGGNEQFF.

This rearrangement joins TRBV4-1 to TRBJ1-1; D is unresolved. The ends were cut back, 1 base at V and 4 bases at J, with 7 bases in the middle. This CDR3 comprises 13 residues. The germline V gene encodes CDR1 MGHRA and CDR2 YSYEKL. CDR3 coding DNA: TGCGCCAGCAGCCAAGTGCTGTTCACTGAAGCTTTCTTT. This encodes CASSQVLFTEAFF.

There are many counts of this clonotype. V usage is TRBV2 and J usage is TRBJ2-1, with 8 nucleotides matching TRBD2. Trimming cost V 8 bases and J 10 bases; bases outside gene matches: 19. The CDR3 covers 16 residues. Germline V gene sequence: CDR1 SNHLY, CDR2 FYNNEI. Here the CDR3 reads CASAPSKRGTLGEQFF. DNA of the CDR3: TGTGCCAGCGCCCCGTCCAAGCGGGGGACTCTGGGAGAGCAGTTCTTC.

This clonotype was counted between two and nine times. This chain joins TRBV6-1 and TRBJ2-7; 8 nucleotides agree with TRBD1. CDR3 length: 17 amino acids. The germline V gene has CDR1 MNHNS and CDR2 SASEGT. V lost 6 bases to trimming and J lost 1 base; unmatched junction nucleotides: 14. CDR3 coding DNA: TGTGCCAGCAGCCCCCCTAGACAGGGGTTAGGGTCCTACGAGCAGTACTTC. This codes for CASSPPRQGLGSYEQYF.

This clonotype showed up many times. J is TRBJ1-6 and V is TRBV20-1; D uncertain. The germline V gene encodes CDR1 DFQATT and CDR2 SNEGSKA (reference sequence). The CDR3 has 12 residues. V lost 3 bases to trimming and J lost 8 bases, with 8 bases between them. CDR3 loop: CSASSGDSPLHF. The CDR3 DNA is TGCAGTGCTAGTAGTGGGGATTCACCCCTCCACTTT.

This clonotype was seen repeatedly, ten times or more. The V and J genes are TRBV15 and TRBJ2-1, with D possibly being TRBD1 (5 bases). The V end lost 5 bases, the J end lost 4 bases, and 9 bases lay between the germline ends. There are 13 residues in the CDR3. The V gene's germline CDR1 is LNHNV and CDR2 YYDKDF (reference sequence). CDR3: CATSPPGYNEQFF. The DNA for the CDR3 is TGTGCCACCAGCCCCCCAGGGTACAATGAGCAGTTCTTC.

This clonotype was seen repeatedly, ten times or more. The gene calls are TRBV5-5 and TRBJ1-1, with 7 bases lining up with TRBD1. Trimming removed 1 base from V and 7 bases from J; junction bases left unmatched: 4. The CDR3 has 13 residues. From germline, CDR1 is SGHKS and CDR2 YYEKEE (reference sequence). This chain's CDR3 is CASSLTGVGEAFF. In DNA form, the CDR3 reads TGTGCCAGCAGCTTGACAGGGGTCGGTGAAGCTTTCTTT.

The chain employs TRBV20-1 and TRBJ2-5, with 9 bases that match TRBD2. CDR3 length: 14 amino acids. V lost 5 bases to trimming and J lost 5 bases; unmatched junction nucleotides: 9. CDR1 and CDR2 from the germline V gene are DFQATT and SNEGSKA (reference sequence). The CDR3 reads CSAGVRGGGETQYF. The CDR3 DNA follows: TGCAGTGCTGGCGTGCGGGGGGGGGGGGAGACCCAGTACTTC.

This clonotype has ten or more counts. V is TRBV2 and J is TRBJ1-2; no definite D call. Deletions cut 8 bases from V and 4 bases from J, with 20 bases between. The germline gives CDR1 SNHLY, CDR2 FYNNEI. The CDR3 length is 15 residues. DNA of the CDR3: TGTGCCAGCCGATTCCAAGAGGGCCTACTCTATGGCTACACCTTC. Translation gives CASRFQEGLLYGYTF.

This clonotype came up many times. This chain links TRBV7-9 with TRBJ2-5; D remains ambiguous. The CDR3 is made up of 12 amino acids. The germline gives CDR1 SEHNR, CDR2 FQNEAQ (reference sequence). Trimming took 5 bases from V and 3 from J, leaving 7 bases between them. The CDR3 sequence: CASSPPEETQYF. In nucleotides, the CDR3 is TGTGCCAGCAGCCCCCCTGAAGAGACCCAGTACTTC.

This clonotype has at least ten counts. CDR3 in DNA: TGTGCCAGCAGCTTAATGGGGGGCACCTACAATGAGCAGTTCTTC. Protein sequence: CASSLMGGTYNEQFF. This sequence joins TRBV7-3 and TRBJ2-1; D is possibly TRBD1 or TRBD2 (6 bases each). The CDR3 has 15 amino acids. CDR1 SGHTA and CDR2 FQGTGA come from the germline V gene. V gave up 1 base and J gave up 2 bases, with 9 bases separating them. Variable domain in full (rest from reference TRBV7-3 and TRBJ2-1): GAGVSQTPSNKVTEKGKYVELRCDPISGHTALYWYRQSLGQGPEFLIYFQGTGAADDSGLPNDRFFAVRPEGSVSTLKIQRTERGDSAVYLCASSLMGGTYNEQFFGPGTRLTVL.

This clonotype was recorded many times. The V call is TRBV7-2, the J call TRBJ2-1; 7 nucleotides align to TRBD2. This CDR3 spans 15 amino acids. The trim removed 2 bases at V and 2 bases at J, leaving 3 bases unmatched. Per the germline V gene, CDR1 is SGHTA and CDR2 is FQGNSA. CDR3 residues: CASSLSGGTYNEQFF. CDR3 in DNA: TGTGCCAGCAGCTTATCGGGGGGAACCTACAATGAGCAGTTCTTC.

There are many counts of this clonotype. This rearrangement joins TRBV30 to TRBJ1-4; D is uncertain. V shed 2 bases and J shed 4 bases, with 5 bases lying between them. Germline V gives CDR1 GTSNPN, CDR2 SVGIG (reference sequence). The CDR3 spans 12 residues. This CDR3 reads CAWSPDNEKLFF. CDR3 in DNA: TGTGCCTGGAGTCCTGATAATGAAAAACTGTTTTTT.

The rearrangement uses TRBV10-3 and TRBJ1-6; perhaps TRBD1 as D (5 bases). The V end lost 6 bases, the J end lost 0 bases, and 12 bases lay between the germline ends. This CDR3 contains 16 residues. CDR1 is ENHRY, CDR2 SYGVKD, per germline. CDR3 region: CAISVQGLSYNSPLHF. DNA of the CDR3: TGTGCCATCAGCGTCCAGGGCCTCTCCTATAATTCACCCCTCCACTTT.

This clonotype was counted many times. This chain links TRBV28 with TRBJ1-4; D gene uncertain. The CDR3 length is 13 residues. Germline V gene sequence: CDR1 MDHEN, CDR2 SYDVKM. The V and J ends lost 3 bases and 4 bases respectively, with 6 bases between them. Here the CDR3 DNA reads TGTGCCAGCAGTTTTAACCTTAATGAAAAACTGTTTTTT. Its translation: CASSFNLNEKLFF.

This clonotype has ten or more counts. V is TRBV28 and J is TRBJ2-5; D gene unclear. CDR1 and CDR2 from the germline V gene are MDHEN and SYDVKM. Trimming took off 2 bases at V and 5 bases at J, with 9 bases between the two ends. This CDR3 spans 13 amino acids. The CDR3 bases are TGTGCCAGCAGTTTAATCTCGAGGGAGACCCAGTACTTC. This encodes CASSLISRETQYF.

This clonotype was detected ten times or more. CDR3 in DNA: TGTGCCAGCAGCTTAGATCTGTTTTCTTATGGCTACACCTTC. Its translation is CASSLDLFSYGYTF. V usage is TRBV7-2 and J usage is TRBJ1-2; D not certain. The germline CDR1 and CDR2 sequences are SGHTA and FQGNSA. V was trimmed by 1 base and J by 5 bases, leaving 11 bases between them. This CDR3 spans 14 amino acids.

This clonotype was recorded many times. The V and J genes are TRBV20-1 and TRBJ2-3, with 8 bases matching TRBD2. Germline trimming cut 4 bases from V and 4 bases from J; bases unmatched to any gene: 10. The CDR3 consists of 15 residues. The germline CDR1 and CDR2 sequences are DFQATT and SNEGSKA (reference sequence). The CDR3 sequence is CSAKSWRGAADTQYF. CDR3 nucleotide sequence: TGCAGTGCTAAGAGTTGGCGGGGGGCCGCAGATACGCAGTATTTT.

This clonotype has at least ten counts. The J gene is TRBJ2-5, the V gene TRBV5-1; tentatively, D is TRBD1 (5 bases). The CDR3 has 14 amino acids. The germline V and J ends were trimmed by 5 bases and 2 bases, with 13 bases remaining between them. Germline-derived CDR1 and CDR2 are SGHRS and YFSETQ. CDR3 loop: CASRSSGMQETQYF. DNA for the CDR3: TGCGCCAGCAGGTCCTCAGGGATGCAAGAGACCCAGTACTTC.

This clonotype was picked up many times. The rearrangement joins TRBV27 to TRBJ2-7; D gene ambiguous. The germline V gene has CDR1 MNHEY and CDR2 SMNVEV (reference sequence). CDR3 length: 14 residues. V lost 3 bases, J lost 4 bases, and 13 bases lay in between. This chain's CDR3 is CASSLSPRWYEQYF. CDR3 nucleotide sequence: TGTGCCAGCAGTTTGAGCCCGCGGTGGTACGAGCAGTACTTC.

This clonotype was recorded many times. The chain joins TRBV2 to TRBJ2-5; D remains unclear. Germline V gene lookup returns CDR1 SNHLY and CDR2 FYNNEI. With 10 bases removed from V and 7 bases from J, the gap between germline ends came to 16 bases. CDR3 length: 12 residues. The CDR3 DNA sequence: TGTGCCACGGTTGGAGCCAAGGTGACCCAGTACTTC. Its translation is CATVGAKVTQYF.

The table lists this clonotype with many counts. This chain joins TRBV4-1 and TRBJ1-5, with D unresolved. The germline CDR1 and CDR2 sequences are MGHRA and YSYEKL. The CDR3 is 13 amino acids. Trimming left V 3 bases short and J 2 bases short, with 5 bases between. The CDR3 region has the DNA TGCGCCAGCAGCCAGCTTCGCAATCAGCCCCAGCATTTT. It is translated as CASSQLRNQPQHF.

This clonotype was seen ten or more times. This chain joins TRBV3-1 and TRBJ2-7; TRBD1 might be the D (5 bases). The V end was cut by 1 base, the J end by 2 bases, with 18 bases between. Germline CDR1 LGHDT, CDR2 YNNKEL (reference sequence). The CDR3 is made up of 17 amino acids. CDR3 protein: CASSQGVSWTPTYEQYF. The CDR3 nucleotides are TGTGCCAGCAGCCAAGGGGTTTCTTGGACACCCACCTACGAGCAGTACTTC.

This clonotype was seen many times. The rearrangement uses TRBV20-1 and TRBJ1-4; D might be TRBD1 (5 bases). From germline, CDR1 is DFQATT and CDR2 SNEGSKA (reference sequence). This CDR3 contains 15 residues. The ends were cut back, 1 base at V and 3 bases at J, with 12 bases in the middle. The DNA of the CDR3 is TGCAGTGCTAGAGCTCGAGGGGCGGCTAATGAAAAACTGTTTTTT. Its protein product is CSARARGAANEKLFF.

V is TRBV6-1 and J is TRBJ1-6, with 9 nucleotides matching TRBD1. Per germline, CDR1 MNHNS and CDR2 SASEGT. V gave up 4 bases and J gave up 1 base; unmatched junction bases: 5. The CDR3 length is 17 residues. As DNA, the CDR3 is TGTGCCAGCAGTGTCACAGGGGGCTTATCCTATAATTCACCCCTCCACTTT. Translation gives CASSVTGGLSYNSPLHF.

At least ten counts were recorded for this clonotype. The chain is built from TRBV27 and TRBJ2-3; D gene ambiguous. The CDR3 is 13 amino acids. Germline CDR1 is MNHEY and CDR2 is SMNVEV (reference sequence). The V and J ends lost 2 bases and 3 bases respectively, with 6 bases between them. CDR3 in amino acids: CASSLRTTDTQYF. In DNA form, the CDR3 reads TGTGCCAGCAGTTTACGGACGACAGATACGCAGTATTTT.

This clonotype was detected only a few times. The gene calls are TRBV6-1 and TRBJ2-1; D is unresolved. The ends were cut back, 5 bases at V and 11 bases at J, with 10 bases in the middle. CDR1 is MNHNS and CDR2 is SASEGT in the germline V gene. This CDR3 contains 11 residues. CDR3 bases: TGTGCCAGCAGTTCTAGTTTACAGCAGTTCTTC. It yields the protein CASSSSLQQFF.

On this clonotype itself: A much larger clone differs by one base, so this may be a read error. The chain combines TRBV10-3 with TRBJ2-2; TRBD1 aligns across 7 bases. The trim removed 6 bases at V and 6 bases at J, leaving 1 base unmatched. The CDR3 is made up of 12 amino acids. Per germline, CDR1 ENHRY and CDR2 SYGVKD. CDR3 loop: CAISQGAGELFF. The CDR3, as DNA: TGTGCCATCAGCCAGGGGGCCGGGGAGCTGTTTTTT.